This entry features one T cell receptor beta chain sequence. Its antigen is undetermined. This sample is part of a study of CD8+ T cells in alopecia areata. Points from the study as a whole: Compared with normal scalp, lesional scalp had higher clonality and more expanded CD8+ clones.

The authors extracted RNA and reverse transcribed it into cDNA as the sequencing template. Sequenced by immunoSEQ multiplex PCR; TCRdb stores in-frame clones only, minus some. The top ten hold roughly a sixth of the sample, which has nearly 95,000 clones, about 70% seen once. The ends were cut back, 10 bases at V and 8 bases at J, with 12 bases in the middle. CDR1 is SNHLY and CDR2 is FYNNEI in the germline V gene. This CDR3 comprises 11 residues. The sample's treatment: oral pan-JAK inhibitor, 5-10 mg twice daily. The V call is TRBV2, the J call TRBJ2-1, with D maybe TRBD2 (5 bases). The source is a human donor with alopecia areata. The sample in question was CD8+ T cells sorted from blood, obtained at week 44, from a patient treated with tofacitinib. The CDR3 loop is CAIRGVHEQFF. The CDR3 DNA is TGTGCCATACGGGGTGTCCATGAGCAGTTCTTC.